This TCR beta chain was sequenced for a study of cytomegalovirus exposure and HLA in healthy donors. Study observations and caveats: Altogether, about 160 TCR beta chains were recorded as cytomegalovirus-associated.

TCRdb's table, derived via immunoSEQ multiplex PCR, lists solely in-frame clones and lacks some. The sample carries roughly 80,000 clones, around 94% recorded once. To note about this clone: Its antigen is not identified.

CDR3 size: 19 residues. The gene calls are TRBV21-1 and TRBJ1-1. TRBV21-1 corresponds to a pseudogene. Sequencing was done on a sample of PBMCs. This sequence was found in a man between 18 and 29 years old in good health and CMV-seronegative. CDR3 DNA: TGTGCCAGCATTTCCCGGACGGAGCGGGGCGGGACGGGGGTCACTGAAGCTTTCTTT. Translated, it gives CASISRTERGGTGVTEAFF.